Listed below are T cell receptor beta chains from one sample, sequenced in a study of blood T cell repertoires in COVID-19. This table comes from immunoSEQ multiplex PCR, and its TCRdb copy is limited to in-frame clones, with some not included. The data hold roughly 230,000 clones, with 65% to 90% observed a single time. The specimen was peripheral blood. These receptors were taken from a woman aged 50 to 60 with acute or convalescent COVID-19. The CDR3 runs from the conserved cysteine through the conserved F or W. A D gene is named only where the DNA matches it firmly. Clone size is stated in some rows and not others, as once, few, many or a class when expanded.

J: TRBJ1-1; D: .; V: TRBV6-5; size: .; DNA: TGTGCCAGCAGTTACTCGAACGGGCAGGGGAGAGCTTTCTTT; CDR3: CASSYSNGQGRAFF
J: TRBJ1-4; D: .; V: TRBV4-2; size: .; DNA: TGTGCCAGCAGCCTAGACCAAGGGGGAAAACTGTTTTTT; CDR3: CASSLDQGGKLFF
J: TRBJ2-7; D: TRBD1; V: TRBV29-1; size: .; DNA: TGCAGCGTTGTAAAGGGACAGGGAGGATACGAGCAGTACTTC; CDR3: CSVVKGQGGYEQYF
J: TRBJ2-3; D: TRBD2; V: TRBV7-7; size: .; DNA: TGTGCTAGCAGCCCGCAGACTAGCGTCACAGATACGCAGTATTTT; CDR3: CASSPQTSVTDTQYF
J: TRBJ1-2; D: .; V: TRBV5-4; size: once; DNA: TGTGCCAGCAGCCCCCCCCGGGGGGCGGGCTATGGCTACACCTTC; CDR3: CASSPPRGAGYGYTF
J: TRBJ2-1; D: .; V: TRBV27; size: few; DNA: TGTGCCAGCAGTCCACTACGGGACCAGGGGGGCAATGAGCAGTTCTTC; CDR3: CASSPLRDQGGNEQFF
J: TRBJ2-1; D: .; V: TRBV11-2; size: .; DNA: TGTGCCAGCAGCTGGGAGCGGCGGAATGAGCAGTTCTTC; CDR3: CASSWERRNEQFF
J: TRBJ2-2; D: TRBD2; V: TRBV9; size: .; DNA: TGTGCCAGCAGCGTAGTTGGACTAGCGGGGGCGACCGGGGAGCTGTTTTTT; CDR3: CASSVVGLAGATGELFF
J: TRBJ2-1; D: TRBD2; V: TRBV29-1; size: .; DNA: TGCAGCGTTGAACGGAGTAGCGGGAGGACGGGTGAGCAGTTCTTC; CDR3: CSVERSSGRTGEQFF
J: TRBJ2-2; D: TRBD2; V: TRBV3-1/TRBV3-2; size: .; DNA: TGTGCCAGCAGCCAAGATGGCCCCATAAGCGGGAGGGTACGAGCCGGGGAGCTGTTTTTT; CDR3: CASSQDGPISGRVRAGELFF
J: TRBJ1-4; D: TRBD1; V: TRBV4-1; size: .; DNA: TGCGCCAGCAGCGGCGACAGGGGGGGTAATGAAAAACTGTTTTTT; CDR3: CASSGDRGGNEKLFF
J: TRBJ2-1; D: .; V: TRBV20-1; size: .; DNA: TGCAGTGCTAGTTTGGACTCGAGCTCCTACAATGAGCAGTTCTTC; CDR3: CSASLDSSSYNEQFF
J: TRBJ1-6; D: .; V: TRBV2; size: .; DNA: TGTGCCAGCAGGGCTGAGTCAGGGGTTAATTCACCCCTCCACTTT; CDR3: CASRAESGVNSPLHF
J: TRBJ1-5; D: TRBD1; V: TRBV3-1/TRBV3-2; size: .; DNA: TGTGCCAGCAGTCGGGGACAGCTAAATCAGCCCCAGCATTTT; CDR3: CASSRGQLNQPQHF
J: TRBJ1-5; D: .; V: TRBV24-1; size: few; DNA: TGTGCCACCGCAGGGGATAGCAATCAGCCCCAGCATTTT; CDR3: CATAGDSNQPQHF
J: TRBJ1-5; D: .; V: TRBV2; size: .; DNA: TGTGCCAGCAGTGTGTCAGTTCTCCAGCCCCAGCATTTT; CDR3: CASSVSVLQPQHF
J: TRBJ2-2; D: TRBD1; V: TRBV3-1/TRBV3-2; size: .; DNA: TGTGCCAGCAGCCCCTCCGGGACAGACACCGGGGAGCTGTTTTTT; CDR3: CASSPSGTDTGELFF
J: TRBJ1-1; D: .; V: TRBV28; size: .; DNA: TGTGCCAGCAGTTTAAGGGGGGGACACCATGAAGCTTTCTTT; CDR3: CASSLRGGHHEAFF
J: TRBJ2-7; D: TRBD2; V: TRBV5-1; size: .; DNA: TGCGCCAGCAGCGGGGGACTAGCCGAGCAGTACTTC; CDR3: CASSGGLAEQYF
J: TRBJ1-1; D: TRBD1; V: TRBV25-1; size: .; DNA: TGTGCCAGCAGTGTACAGGGGAGGAACACTGAAGCTTTCTTT; CDR3: CASSVQGRNTEAFF
J: TRBJ2-7; D: .; V: TRBV6-5; size: .; DNA: TGTGCCAGCATCGGGAGAAGTACTAACTACGAGCAGTACTTC; CDR3: CASIGRSTNYEQYF
J: TRBJ1-5; D: .; V: TRBV14; size: .; DNA: TGTGCCAGCAGTGGTGGCGGGGCGCGGAGCAATCAGCCCCAGCATTTT; CDR3: CASSGGGARSNQPQHF
J: TRBJ2-1; D: TRBD2; V: TRBV5-6; size: .; DNA: TGTGCCAGCAGCTTGGAGTCACTAGCGGGAGGCGTCAATGAGCAGTTCTTC; CDR3: CASSLESLAGGVNEQFF
J: TRBJ1-2; D: .; V: TRBV27; size: once; DNA: TGTGCCAGCAGTTTATCACCAGGGATCTATGGCTACACCTTC; CDR3: CASSLSPGIYGYTF
J: TRBJ2-2; D: .; V: TRBV2; size: .; DNA: TGTGCCAGCAGTGACCGGGACAAGAACACCGGGGAGCTGTTTTTT; CDR3: CASSDRDKNTGELFF
J: TRBJ1-2; D: .; V: TRBV30; size: .; DNA: TGTGCCTGGAGGGATCCGGGAGTCCGAACTCTGAGCGGCTACACCTTC; CDR3: CAWRDPGVRTLSGYTF
J: TRBJ1-1; D: .; V: TRBV5-8; size: few; DNA: TGTGCCAGCAGCCCAAGCGAGATCACTGAAGCTTTCTTT; CDR3: CASSPSEITEAFF
J: TRBJ1-2; D: .; V: TRBV18; size: few; DNA: TGTGCCAGCTCACCAACGGCTAACTATGGCTACACCTTC; CDR3: CASSPTANYGYTF
J: TRBJ2-1; D: .; V: TRBV5-1; size: once; DNA: TGCGCCAGCAGCTTGGGGACTGGGTACAATGAGCAGTTCTTC; CDR3: CASSLGTGYNEQFF
J: TRBJ1-5; D: TRBD1; V: TRBV19; size: .; DNA: TGTGCCAGTAGTATTGAGACAATGGGGACAGGGGGCGATCAGCCCCAGCATTTT; CDR3: CASSIETMGTGGDQPQHF
J: TRBJ2-2; D: .; V: TRBV30; size: .; DNA: TGTGCCTGGACCCATTCAGAGGAGCTGTTTTTT; CDR3: CAWTHSEELFF
J: TRBJ2-1; D: .; V: TRBV29-1; size: .; DNA: TGCAGCTCCGGAGGCTCCAATGAGCAGTTCTTC; CDR3: CSSGGSNEQFF
J: TRBJ2-3; D: TRBD1; V: TRBV4-1; size: .; DNA: TGCGCCAGCAGCCAACTAGCCGGGACAGGCACAGATACGCAGTATTTT; CDR3: CASSQLAGTGTDTQYF
J: TRBJ1-5; D: .; V: TRBV20-1; size: .; DNA: TGCAGTGCTAGTCGGCAGGCCCGCAATCAGCCCCAGCATTTT; CDR3: CSASRQARNQPQHF
J: TRBJ1-6; D: .; V: TRBV6-1; size: .; DNA: TGTGCCAGCAGTGACACCCTCACCAGTTCACCCCTCCACTTT; CDR3: CASSDTLTSSPLHF
J: TRBJ1-4; D: TRBD1; V: TRBV7-2; size: .; DNA: TGTGCCAGCAGCTCGCGGACAGGGGATGAAAAACTGTTTTTT; CDR3: CASSSRTGDEKLFF
J: TRBJ2-2; D: .; V: TRBV25-1; size: .; DNA: TGTGCCAGCAGTCTGGCGGGCACCGGGGAGCTGTTTTTT; CDR3: CASSLAGTGELFF
J: TRBJ2-5; D: .; V: TRBV24-1; size: .; DNA: TGTGCCACCAGTGATTCCAGGAGCGGACAAGAGACCCAGTACTTC; CDR3: CATSDSRSGQETQYF
J: TRBJ1-5; D: TRBD1; V: TRBV9; size: .; DNA: TGTGCCAGCAGCCCGTGGACAGGGCCGGGGATCCAGCCCCAGCATTTT; CDR3: CASSPWTGPGIQPQHF
J: TRBJ1-2; D: .; V: TRBV5-1; size: .; DNA: TGCGCCAGCAGCTCGGAGGTTCCTCGCTATGGCTACACCTTC; CDR3: CASSSEVPRYGYTF
J: TRBJ2-7; D: .; V: TRBV5-4; size: .; DNA: TGTGCCAGCAGCTTTCAGGGAAGGTACGAGCAGTACTTC; CDR3: CASSFQGRYEQYF
J: TRBJ2-3; D: .; V: TRBV28; size: .; DNA: TGTGCCAGCAGTCTTGGAGCGGACACAGATACGCAGTATTTT; CDR3: CASSLGADTDTQYF
J: TRBJ1-2; D: .; V: TRBV12-3/TRBV12-4; size: once; DNA: TGTGCCAGCAGGGGGGAGGATGTTTATGGCTACACCTTC; CDR3: CASRGEDVYGYTF
J: TRBJ1-5; D: .; V: TRBV19; size: .; DNA: TGTGCCAGTAGTCCTCCCGGGAGGTCCCAGCATTTT; CDR3: CASSPPGRSQHF
J: TRBJ1-1; D: .; V: TRBV10-3; size: .; DNA: TGTGCCATCGGGGAGGGAACTACCGCTGAAGCTTTCTTT; CDR3: CAIGEGTTAEAFF
J: TRBJ1-2; D: TRBD1; V: TRBV6-5; size: .; DNA: TGTGCCAGCAGCGCATGGGGGACAGCCAATGGCTACACCTTC; CDR3: CASSAWGTANGYTF
J: TRBJ2-5; D: TRBD2; V: TRBV3-1/TRBV3-2; size: once; DNA: TGTGCCAGCAGCCTGCCTAGCGGGACGGGGGCCCAGTACTTC; CDR3: CASSLPSGTGAQYF
J: TRBJ2-5; D: TRBD1; V: TRBV11-2; size: .; DNA: TGTGCCAGCAGCGACAGGGGGCGCAGAGAGACCCAGTACTTC; CDR3: CASSDRGRRETQYF
J: TRBJ1-1; D: TRBD1; V: TRBV2; size: .; DNA: TGTGCCACCTCGGGACAGGCGAACACTGAAGCTTTCTTT; CDR3: CATSGQANTEAFF
J: TRBJ1-5; D: .; V: TRBV7-9; size: .; DNA: TGTGCCAGCAACCCCATAGGGGGTAGCGATCAGCCCCAGCATTTT; CDR3: CASNPIGGSDQPQHF
J: TRBJ1-1; D: .; V: TRBV5-1; size: .; DNA: TGCGCCAGCAGAGGGGACACGGTGAACACTGAAGCTTTCTTT; CDR3: CASRGDTVNTEAFF
J: TRBJ1-2; D: TRBD1; V: TRBV5-4; size: .; DNA: TGTGCCAGCACCTCCGGGACAGAATATGGCTACACCTTC; CDR3: CASTSGTEYGYTF
J: TRBJ1-2; D: .; V: TRBV29-1; size: few; DNA: TGCAGCGTTGAAGTTGGCCCGAACTATGGCTACACCTTC; CDR3: CSVEVGPNYGYTF
J: TRBJ1-4; D: .; V: TRBV5-1; size: .; DNA: TGCGCCAGCAGCCAAAACTCACAGGGCTTTAATGAAAAACTGTTTTTT; CDR3: CASSQNSQGFNEKLFF
J: TRBJ2-1; D: TRBD2; V: TRBV27; size: .; DNA: TGTGCCAGCAGTTTATCGGAGTCCGGGACTAATGCTTTCTTC; CDR3: CASSLSESGTNAFF
J: TRBJ1-1; D: .; V: TRBV29-1; size: few; DNA: TGCAGCGTTCATCACAGCATGAACACTGAAGCTTTCTTT; CDR3: CSVHHSMNTEAFF
J: TRBJ1-2; D: .; V: TRBV28; size: .; DNA: TGTGCCAGCATTCGCCAGGGCCTTGCAGAGTACTATGGCTACACCTTC; CDR3: CASIRQGLAEYYGYTF